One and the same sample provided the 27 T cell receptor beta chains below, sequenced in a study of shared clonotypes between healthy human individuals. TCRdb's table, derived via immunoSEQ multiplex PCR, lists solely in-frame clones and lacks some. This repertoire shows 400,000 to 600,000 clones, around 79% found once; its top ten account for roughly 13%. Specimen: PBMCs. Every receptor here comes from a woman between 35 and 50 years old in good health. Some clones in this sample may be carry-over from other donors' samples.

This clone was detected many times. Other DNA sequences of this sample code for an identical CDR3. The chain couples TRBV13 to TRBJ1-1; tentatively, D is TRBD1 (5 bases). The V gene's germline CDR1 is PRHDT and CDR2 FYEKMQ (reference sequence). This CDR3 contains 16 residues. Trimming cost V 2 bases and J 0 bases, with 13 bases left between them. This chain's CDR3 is CASSLFGAGLNTEAFF. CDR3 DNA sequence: TGTGCCAGCAGCTTATTCGGGGCAGGACTGAACACTGAAGCTTTCTTT.

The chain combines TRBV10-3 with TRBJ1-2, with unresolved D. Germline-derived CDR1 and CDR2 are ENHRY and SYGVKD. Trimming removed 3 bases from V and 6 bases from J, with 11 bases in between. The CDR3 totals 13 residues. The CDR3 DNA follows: TGTGCCATCAGTGAAAACCGGGTTAATGGCTACACCTTC. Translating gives CAISENRVNGYTF.

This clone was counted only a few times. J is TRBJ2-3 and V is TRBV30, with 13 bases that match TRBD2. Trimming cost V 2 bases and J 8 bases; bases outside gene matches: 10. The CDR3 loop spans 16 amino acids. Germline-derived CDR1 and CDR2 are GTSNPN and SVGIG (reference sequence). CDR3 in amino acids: CAWSLGTSGIGGTQYF. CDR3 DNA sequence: TGTGCCTGGAGTCTCGGGACTAGCGGGATAGGGGGTACGCAGTATTTT.

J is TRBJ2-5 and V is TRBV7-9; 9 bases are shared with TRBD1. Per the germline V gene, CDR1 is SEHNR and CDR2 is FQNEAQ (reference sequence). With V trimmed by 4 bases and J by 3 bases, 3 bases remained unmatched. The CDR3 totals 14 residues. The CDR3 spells CASSSGQGEETQYF. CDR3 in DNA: TGTGCCAGCAGCTCGGGACAGGGAGAAGAGACCCAGTACTTC.

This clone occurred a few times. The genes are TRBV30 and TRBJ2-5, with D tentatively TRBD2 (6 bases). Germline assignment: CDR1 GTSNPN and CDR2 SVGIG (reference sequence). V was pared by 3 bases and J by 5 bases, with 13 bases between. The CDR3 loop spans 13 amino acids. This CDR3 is CAWSGTRGETQYF. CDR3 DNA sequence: TGTGCCTGGAGCGGGACTCGAGGGGAGACCCAGTACTTC.

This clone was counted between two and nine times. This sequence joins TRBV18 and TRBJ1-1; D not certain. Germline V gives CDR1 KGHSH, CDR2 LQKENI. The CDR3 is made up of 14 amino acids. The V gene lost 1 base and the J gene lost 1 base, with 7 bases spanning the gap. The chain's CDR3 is CASSPLEGNTEAFF. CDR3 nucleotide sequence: TGTGCCAGCTCACCACTCGAGGGGAACACTGAAGCTTTCTTT.

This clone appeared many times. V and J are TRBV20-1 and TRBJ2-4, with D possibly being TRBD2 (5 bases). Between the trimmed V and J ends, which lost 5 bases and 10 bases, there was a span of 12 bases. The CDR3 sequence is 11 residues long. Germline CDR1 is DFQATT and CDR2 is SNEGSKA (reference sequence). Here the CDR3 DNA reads TGCAGTGCTGGGCATAGGGAGATTCAGTACTTC. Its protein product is CSAGHREIQYF.

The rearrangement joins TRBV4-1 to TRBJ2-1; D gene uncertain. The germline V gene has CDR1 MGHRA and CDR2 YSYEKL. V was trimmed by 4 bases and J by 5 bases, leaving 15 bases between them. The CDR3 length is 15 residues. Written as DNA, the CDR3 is TGCGCCAGCAGCCCTAGGCTGAAGGTCGACAATGAGCAGTTCTTC. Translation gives CASSPRLKVDNEQFF.

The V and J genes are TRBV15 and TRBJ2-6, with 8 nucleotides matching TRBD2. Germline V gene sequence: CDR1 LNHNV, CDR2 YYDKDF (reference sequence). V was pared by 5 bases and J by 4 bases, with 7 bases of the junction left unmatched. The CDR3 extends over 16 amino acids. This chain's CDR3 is CATSPGGPSGANVLTF. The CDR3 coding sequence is TGTGCCACCAGCCCGGGAGGGCCCTCCGGGGCCAACGTCCTGACTTTC.

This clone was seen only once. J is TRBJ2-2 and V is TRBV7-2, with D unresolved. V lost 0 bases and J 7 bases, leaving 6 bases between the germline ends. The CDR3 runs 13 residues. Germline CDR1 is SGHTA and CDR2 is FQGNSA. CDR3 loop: CASSLASVGELFF. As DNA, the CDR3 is TGTGCCAGCAGCTTAGCGTCGGTCGGGGAGCTGTTTTTT.

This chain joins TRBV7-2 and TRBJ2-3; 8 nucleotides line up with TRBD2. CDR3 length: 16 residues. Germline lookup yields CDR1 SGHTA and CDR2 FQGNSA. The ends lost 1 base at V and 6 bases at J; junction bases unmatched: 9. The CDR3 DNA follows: TGTGCCAGCAGCTTAGGTGCTAGCGGGCTAGCTGATACGCAGTATTTT. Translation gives CASSLGASGLADTQYF.

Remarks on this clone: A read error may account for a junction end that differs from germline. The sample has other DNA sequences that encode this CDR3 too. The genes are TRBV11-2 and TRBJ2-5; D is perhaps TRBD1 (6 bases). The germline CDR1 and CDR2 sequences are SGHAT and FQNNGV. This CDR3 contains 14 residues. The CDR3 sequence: CASSLERGQETQYF. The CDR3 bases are TGTGCCAGCAGCCTAGAGAGGGGGCAAGAGACCCAGTACTTC.

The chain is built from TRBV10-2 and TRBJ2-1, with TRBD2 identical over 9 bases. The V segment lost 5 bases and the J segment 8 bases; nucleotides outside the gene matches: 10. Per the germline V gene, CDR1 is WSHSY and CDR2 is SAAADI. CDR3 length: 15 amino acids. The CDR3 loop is CASSPKSGRIDEQFF. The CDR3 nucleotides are TGCGCCAGCAGTCCCAAGAGCGGGAGGATCGATGAGCAGTTCTTC.

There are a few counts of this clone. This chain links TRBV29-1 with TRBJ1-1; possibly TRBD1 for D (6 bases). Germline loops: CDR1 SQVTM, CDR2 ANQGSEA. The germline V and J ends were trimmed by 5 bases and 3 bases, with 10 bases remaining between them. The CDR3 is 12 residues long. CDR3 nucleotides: TGCAGCGTTCGCACAGGGCACACTGAAGCTTTCTTT. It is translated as CSVRTGHTEAFF.

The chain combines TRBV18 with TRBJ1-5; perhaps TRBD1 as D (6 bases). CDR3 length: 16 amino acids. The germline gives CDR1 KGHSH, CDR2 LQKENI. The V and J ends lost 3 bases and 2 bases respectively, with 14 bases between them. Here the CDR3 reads CASSPSQGYGNQPQHF. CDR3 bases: TGTGCCAGCTCACCCAGCCAGGGGTATGGCAATCAGCCCCAGCATTTT.

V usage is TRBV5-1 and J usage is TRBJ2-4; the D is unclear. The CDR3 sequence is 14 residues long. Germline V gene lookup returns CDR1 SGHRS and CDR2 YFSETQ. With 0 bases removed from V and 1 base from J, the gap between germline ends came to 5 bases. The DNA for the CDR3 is TGCGCCAGCAGCTTGGACTCGGCCAAAAACATTCAGTACTTC. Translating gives CASSLDSAKNIQYF.

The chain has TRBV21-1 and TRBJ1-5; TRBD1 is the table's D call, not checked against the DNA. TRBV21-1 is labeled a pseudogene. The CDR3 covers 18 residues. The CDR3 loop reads CASSTTGQRVYSNQPQHF. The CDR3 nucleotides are TGTGCCAGCAGCACCACGGGACAGCGTGTTTATAGCAATCAGCCCCAGCATTTT.

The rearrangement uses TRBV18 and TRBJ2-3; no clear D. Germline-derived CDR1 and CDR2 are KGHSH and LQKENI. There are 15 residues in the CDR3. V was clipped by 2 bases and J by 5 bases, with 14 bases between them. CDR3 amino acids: CASSPSLGGLDTQYF. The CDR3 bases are TGTGCCAGCTCACCATCTCTCGGCGGATTAGATACGCAGTATTTT.

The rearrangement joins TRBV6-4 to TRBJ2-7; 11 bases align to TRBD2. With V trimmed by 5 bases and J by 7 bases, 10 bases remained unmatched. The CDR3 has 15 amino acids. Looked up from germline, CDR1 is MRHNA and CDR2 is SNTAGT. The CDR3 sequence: CASSHGVAGGPEQYF. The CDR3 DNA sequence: TGTGCCAGCAGTCATGGAGTAGCGGGAGGGCCGGAGCAGTACTTC.

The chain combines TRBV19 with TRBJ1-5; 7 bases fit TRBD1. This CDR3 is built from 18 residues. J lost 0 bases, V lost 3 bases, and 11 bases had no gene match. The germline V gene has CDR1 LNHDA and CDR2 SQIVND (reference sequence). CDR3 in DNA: TGTGCCAGTAGTATTAGCGGGACAGACTTCTATAGCAATCAGCCCCAGCATTTT. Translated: CASSISGTDFYSNQPQHF.

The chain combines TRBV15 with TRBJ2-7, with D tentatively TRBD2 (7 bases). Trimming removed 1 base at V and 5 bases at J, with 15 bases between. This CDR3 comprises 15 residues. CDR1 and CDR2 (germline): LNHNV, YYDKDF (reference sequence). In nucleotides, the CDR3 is TGTGCCACCAGCAGAGGGGGGGGCAAATCCCACGAGCAGTACTTC. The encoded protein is CATSRGGGKSHEQYF.

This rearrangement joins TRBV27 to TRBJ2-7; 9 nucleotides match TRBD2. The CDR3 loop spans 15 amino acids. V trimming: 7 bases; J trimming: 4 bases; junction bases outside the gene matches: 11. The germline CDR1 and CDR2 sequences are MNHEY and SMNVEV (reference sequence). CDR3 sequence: CASNPAGGLTYEQYF. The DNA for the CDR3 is TGTGCCAGCAATCCAGCGGGAGGACTGACATACGAGCAGTACTTC.

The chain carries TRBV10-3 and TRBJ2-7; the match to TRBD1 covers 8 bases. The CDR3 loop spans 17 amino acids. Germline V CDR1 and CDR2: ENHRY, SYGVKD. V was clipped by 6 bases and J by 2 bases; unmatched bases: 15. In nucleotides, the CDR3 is TGTGCCATCAGCCCCACCGGTGGGCAGGGGGCGGCCTACGAGCAGTACTTC. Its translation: CAISPTGGQGAAYEQYF.

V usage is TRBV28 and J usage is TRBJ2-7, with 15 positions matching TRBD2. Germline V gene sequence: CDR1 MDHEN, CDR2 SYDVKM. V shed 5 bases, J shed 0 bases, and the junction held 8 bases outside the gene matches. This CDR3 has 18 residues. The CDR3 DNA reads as TGTGCCAGCAGTACTACCGGACTAGCGGGAGGGAACTCCTACGAGCAGTACTTC. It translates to CASSTTGLAGGNSYEQYF.

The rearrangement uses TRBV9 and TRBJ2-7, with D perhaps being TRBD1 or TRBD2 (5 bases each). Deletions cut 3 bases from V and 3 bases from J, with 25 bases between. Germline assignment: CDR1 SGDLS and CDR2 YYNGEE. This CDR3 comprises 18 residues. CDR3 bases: TGTGCCAGCAGCGCACAAGGGACCTCCAAAACCCCTTTCTACGAGCAGTACTTC. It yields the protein CASSAQGTSKTPFYEQYF.

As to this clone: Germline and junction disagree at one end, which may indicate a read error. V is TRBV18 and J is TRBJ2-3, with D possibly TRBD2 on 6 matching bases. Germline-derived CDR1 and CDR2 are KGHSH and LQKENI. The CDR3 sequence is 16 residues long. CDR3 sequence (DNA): TGTGCCAGCACACCGGAGGGGAAAGAAAGCACAGATACGCAGTATTTT. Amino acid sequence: CASTPEGKESTDTQYF.

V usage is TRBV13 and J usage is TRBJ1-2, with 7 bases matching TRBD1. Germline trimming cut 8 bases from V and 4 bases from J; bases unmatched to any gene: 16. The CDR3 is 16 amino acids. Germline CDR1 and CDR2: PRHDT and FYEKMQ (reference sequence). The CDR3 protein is CASGRGGTANPYGYTF. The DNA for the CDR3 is TGTGCCAGCGGACGAGGGGGGACAGCGAACCCCTATGGCTACACCTTC.